The rows below give T cell receptor beta chains drawn from one sample of a study of cytomegalovirus exposure and HLA in healthy donors. TCRdb keeps only in-frame clones here, not all; method: immunoSEQ multiplex PCR. The data show roughly 150,000 clones, approximately 84% seen once. Sequencing was performed on PBMCs. All receptors come from a man aged 25-45 years in good health and CMV-seropositive. CDR3s include the opening cysteine and the closing phenylalanine or tryptophan. D genes are given only for firm matches. Size tells how often a clone was seen (once, few, many) or the class of an expanded clone, and some rows leave it out.

J | V | D | size | CDR3 | DNA
TRBJ1-1 | TRBV7-9 | NA | NA | CASSRQNTEAFF | TGTGCCAGCAGCCGACAGAACACTGAAGCTTTCTTT
TRBJ1-2 | TRBV9 | TRBD1 | once | CASSALGQGNGYTF | TGTGCCAGCAGCGCCTTGGGACAGGGGAATGGCTACACCTTC
TRBJ2-1 | TRBV4-1 | NA | NA | CASSQGLLFSYNEQFF | TGCGCCAGCAGCCAAGGACTTCTTTTCTCCTACAATGAGCAGTTCTTC
TRBJ2-1 | TRBV7-2 | TRBD1 | NA | CASSREQGAEQFF | TGTGCCAGCAGCCGGGAACAGGGGGCTGAGCAGTTCTTC
TRBJ1-2 | TRBV11-2 | NA | NA | CASSLGADYGYTF | TGTGCCAGCAGCTTGGGTGCGGACTATGGCTACACCTTC
TRBJ2-7 | TRBV5-1 | NA | NA | CASSVGLYYEQYF | TGCGCCAGCAGCGTGGGACTGTACTACGAGCAGTACTTC
TRBJ2-3 | TRBV7-2 | TRBD1 | NA | CASSGDRITDTQYF | TGTGCCAGCAGTGGGGACAGAATCACAGATACGCAGTATTTT
TRBJ1-4 | TRBV7-9 | NA | NA | CSSSFGGEKLFF | TGTTCCAGCAGCTTCGGAGGAGAAAAACTGTTTTTT
TRBJ2-3 | TRBV6-5 | TRBD2 | NA | CASSYSPGGSTDTQYF | TGTGCCAGCAGTTACTCTCCGGGAGGGAGCACAGATACGCAGTATTTT
TRBJ2-5 | TRBV5-1 | NA | NA | CASSLDGDRETQYF | TGCGCCAGCAGCTTGGACGGGGATCGGGAGACCCAGTACTTC
TRBJ2-1 | TRBV12-5 | TRBD1 | NA | CASGLVPGTGMGEQFF | TGTGCTAGTGGTTTGGTACCCGGGACAGGGATGGGTGAGCAGTTCTTC
TRBJ1-1 | TRBV6-5 | NA | NA | CASSSRVNTEAFF | TGTGCCAGCAGTTCGAGAGTGAACACTGAAGCTTTCTTT
TRBJ2-1 | TRBV7-9 | TRBD2 | NA | CASSPRLAGRDEQFF | TGTGCCAGCAGCCCCCGACTAGCGGGAAGAGATGAGCAGTTCTTC
TRBJ2-1 | TRBV6-1 | TRBD2 | NA | CASSEALTSGYNEQFF | TGTGCCAGCAGTGAAGCCTTGACTAGCGGGTACAATGAGCAGTTCTTC
TRBJ1-4 | TRBV15 | NA | NA | CATSRDISRDNEKLFF | TGTGCCACCAGCAGAGATATCAGTAGGGACAACGAAAAACTGTTTTTT
TRBJ1-1 | TRBV2 | NA | NA | CASSEARFRDTEAFF | TGTGCCAGCAGTGAAGCCAGGTTCAGGGACACTGAAGCTTTCTTT
TRBJ1-2 | TRBV7-9 | NA | NA | CSSSRGPSGGGYTF | TGTTCCAGCAGCAGGGGACCCTCGGGGGGTGGCTACACCTTC
TRBJ1-1 | TRBV29-1 | NA | NA | CSVLTRNTEAFF | TGCAGCGTTTTAACCAGAAACACTGAAGCTTTCTTT
TRBJ2-7 | TRBV30 | TRBD2 | NA | CAFRTSGSVEQYF | TGTGCCTTTAGGACTAGCGGGAGTGTCGAGCAGTACTTC
TRBJ2-1 | TRBV6-5 | TRBD2 | few | CASGGRAFSYNEQFF | TGTGCCAGCGGCGGGAGGGCCTTTAGCTACAATGAGCAGTTCTTC
TRBJ1-2 | TRBV2 | NA | NA | CASKREVTNYGYTF | TGTGCCAGCAAGCGGGAAGTAACTAACTATGGCTACACCTTC
TRBJ1-5 | TRBV5-1 | NA | NA | CASSLGPDQPQHF | TGCGCCAGCAGCTTGGGGCCCGATCAGCCCCAGCATTTT